This T cell receptor beta chain was captured by sequencing in a study of radiation and T cells in renal cell carcinoma. Broader study findings: Pretreatment tumor biopsies were lacking, so baseline clonotypes are unknown. In blood, top tumor clones expanded by 2 weeks, shrinking by 4.

The V and J ends lost 0 bases and 10 bases, in that order; junction bases with no gene match: 8. Germline V CDR1 and CDR2: SNHLY, FYNNEI. The CDR3 length is 16 residues. The time point: baseline pretreatment blood. The treatment: 15 Gy SBRT to primary tumor, nephrectomy 4 weeks later. After SBRT, blood was collected at 2 and 4 weeks, plus baseline. Assay used: immunoSEQ multiplex PCR; TCRdb lists only in-frame clones, some missing. The table shows roughly 130,000 clones, with 70% to 90% occurring only once. Of note for this clone: Its cognate antigen is unknown.

The source of this sequence is a woman aged 45 to 65 with renal cell carcinoma. Sequenced material: blood, taken from a patient whose treatment included radiotherapy and nephrectomy. This sequence joins TRBV2 and TRBJ2-3, with 12 positions matching TRBD2. This CDR3 is CASSEALAGGVLSQYF. The CDR3 coding sequence is TGTGCCAGCAGTGAAGCCCTAGCGGGGGGGGTTCTATCGCAGTATTTT.